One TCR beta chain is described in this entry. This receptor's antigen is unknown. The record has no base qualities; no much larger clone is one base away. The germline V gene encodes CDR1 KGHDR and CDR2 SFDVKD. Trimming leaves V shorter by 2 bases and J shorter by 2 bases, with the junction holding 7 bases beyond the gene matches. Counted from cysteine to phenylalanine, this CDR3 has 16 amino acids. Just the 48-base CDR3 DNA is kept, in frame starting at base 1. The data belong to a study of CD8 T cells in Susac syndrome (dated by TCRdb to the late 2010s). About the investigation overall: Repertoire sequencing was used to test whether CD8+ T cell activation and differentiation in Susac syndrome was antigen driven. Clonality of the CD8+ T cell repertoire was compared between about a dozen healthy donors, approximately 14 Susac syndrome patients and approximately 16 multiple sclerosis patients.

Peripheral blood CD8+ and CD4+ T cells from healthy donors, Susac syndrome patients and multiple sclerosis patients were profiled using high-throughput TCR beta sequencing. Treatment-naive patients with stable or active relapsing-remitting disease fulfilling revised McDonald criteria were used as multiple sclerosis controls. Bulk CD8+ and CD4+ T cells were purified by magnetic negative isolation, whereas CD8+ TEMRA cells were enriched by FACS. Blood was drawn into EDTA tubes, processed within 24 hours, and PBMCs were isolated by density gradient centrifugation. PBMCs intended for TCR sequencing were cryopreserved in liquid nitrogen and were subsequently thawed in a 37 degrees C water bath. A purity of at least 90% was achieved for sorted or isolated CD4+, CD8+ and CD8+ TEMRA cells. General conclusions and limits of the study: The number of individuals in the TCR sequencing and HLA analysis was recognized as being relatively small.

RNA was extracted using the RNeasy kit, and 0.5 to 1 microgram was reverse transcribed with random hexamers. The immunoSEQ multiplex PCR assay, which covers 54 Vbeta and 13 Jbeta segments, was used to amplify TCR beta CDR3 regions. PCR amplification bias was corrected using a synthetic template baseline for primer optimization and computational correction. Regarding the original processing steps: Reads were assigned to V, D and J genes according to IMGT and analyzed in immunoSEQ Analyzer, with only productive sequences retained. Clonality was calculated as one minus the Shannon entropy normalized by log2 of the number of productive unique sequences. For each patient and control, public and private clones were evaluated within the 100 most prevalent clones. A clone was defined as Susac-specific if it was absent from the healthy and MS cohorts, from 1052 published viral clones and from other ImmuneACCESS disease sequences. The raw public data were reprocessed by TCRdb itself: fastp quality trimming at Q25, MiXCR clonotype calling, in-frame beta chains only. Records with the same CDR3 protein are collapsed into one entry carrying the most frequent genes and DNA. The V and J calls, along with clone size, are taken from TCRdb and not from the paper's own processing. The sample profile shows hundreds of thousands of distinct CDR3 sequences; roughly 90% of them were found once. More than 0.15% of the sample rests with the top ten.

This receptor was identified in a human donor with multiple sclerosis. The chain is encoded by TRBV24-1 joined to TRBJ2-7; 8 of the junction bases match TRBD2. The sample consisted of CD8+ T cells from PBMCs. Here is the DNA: TGTGCCACCAGTGATTCTGCGCTAGCGGGCACCTACGAGCAGTACTTC. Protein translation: CATSDSALAGTYEQYF.